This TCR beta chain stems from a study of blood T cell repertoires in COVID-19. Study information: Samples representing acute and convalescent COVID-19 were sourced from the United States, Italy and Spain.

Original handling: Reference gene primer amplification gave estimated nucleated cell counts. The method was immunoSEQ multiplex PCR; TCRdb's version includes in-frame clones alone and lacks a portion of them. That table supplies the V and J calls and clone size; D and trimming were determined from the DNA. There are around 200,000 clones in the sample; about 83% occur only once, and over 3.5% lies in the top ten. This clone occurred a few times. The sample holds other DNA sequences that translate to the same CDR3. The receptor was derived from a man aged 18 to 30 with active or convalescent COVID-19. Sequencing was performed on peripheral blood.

The CDR3, as DNA: TGCGCCAGCAGCTTGGACAGCCCGAACACCGGGGAGCTGTTTTTT. It is translated as CASSLDSPNTGELFF. The chain has TRBV5-1 and TRBJ2-2; no reliable D call. The germline gives CDR1 SGHRS, CDR2 YFSETQ. The length of the CDR3 is 15 residues. Between the trimmed V and J ends, which lost 0 bases and 0 bases, there was a span of 6 bases.